The 10 T cell receptor beta chains listed next were all sequenced from one sample in a study of identical twins. TCRdb recomputed calls from the 5' RACE reads with MiXCR, one row per CDR3 protein. The sample lists fewer than 650,000 distinct CDR3 sequences, just over 7% occurring once. The same sample was also used in a study of yellow fever vaccine responses in identical twins.

What was sequenced was PBMCs. The receptor set was obtained from a young woman in good health.

This clonotype was counted only a few times. The rearrangement joins TRBV3-1 to TRBJ2-1; D remains ambiguous. Germline assignment: CDR1 LGHDT and CDR2 YNNKEL (reference sequence). The CDR3 runs 11 residues. Trimming cost V 2 bases and J 10 bases, with 6 bases left between them. The chain's CDR3 is CASSQWAEQFF. The CDR3 region has the DNA TGTGCCAGCAGCCAATGGGCGGAGCAGTTCTTC.

This chain joins TRBV6-2 or TRBV6-3 and TRBJ2-7, with 7 bases matching TRBD2. The length of the CDR3 is 15 residues. In germline, CDR1 is MNHEY, CDR2 SVGEGT. V lost 2 bases and J lost 2; bases outside the gene matches: 6. The CDR3 coding sequence is TGTGCCAGCAGTTACGCGGGCGGGGGAGCCTACGAGCAGTACTTC. Translated: CASSYAGGGAYEQYF.

J is TRBJ2-3 and V is TRBV10-3; D gene ambiguous. V was trimmed by 6 bases and J by 1 base, leaving 11 bases between them. There are 14 residues in the CDR3. The germline CDR1 and CDR2 sequences are ENHRY and SYGVKD. The CDR3 sequence: CAISGLEGTDTQYF. The CDR3, as DNA: TGTGCCATCAGCGGGCTTGAAGGCACAGATACGCAGTATTTT.

This clonotype was counted at least ten times. This rearrangement joins TRBV29-1 to TRBJ2-1; perhaps TRBD2 as D (5 bases). This CDR3 region has 11 residues. Germline values: CDR1 SQVTM, CDR2 ANQGSEA. V was pared by 6 bases and J by 10 bases, with 13 bases between. The CDR3 coding sequence is TGCAGCGTGGGAGACTACCCCGAGCAGTTCTTC. This translates into CSVGDYPEQFF.

This clonotype occurred many times. The genes are TRBV5-6 and TRBJ2-3; no firm D call. Looked up from germline, CDR1 is SGHDT and CDR2 is YYEEEE. V lost 0 bases to trimming and J lost 2 bases, with 10 bases between them. The CDR3 has 15 amino acids. The CDR3 protein is CASSLVSVTTDTQYF. The CDR3 DNA follows: TGTGCCAGCAGCTTGGTTTCAGTGACCACAGATACGCAGTATTTT.

This chain joins TRBV2 and TRBJ1-1; D is unresolved. The germline CDR1 and CDR2 sequences are SNHLY and FYNNEI. V shed 2 bases and J shed 2 bases, with 6 bases lying between them. CDR3 length: 13 amino acids. CDR3 in amino acids: CASSEQANTEAFF. CDR3 DNA sequence: TGTGCCAGCAGTGAACAAGCTAACACTGAAGCTTTCTTT.

At least ten counts were recorded for this clonotype. V gene TRBV20-1 combines with J gene TRBJ1-1; the D is unclear. The CDR3 spans 14 residues. V lost 2 bases and J lost 0, with 10 bases in between. The germline CDR1 and CDR2 sequences are DFQATT and SNEGSKA (reference sequence). CDR3 region: CSARLGGMNTEAFF. The CDR3 DNA reads TGCAGTGCTAGATTAGGAGGGATGAACACTGAAGCTTTCTTT.

The chain is built from TRBV11-1 and TRBJ2-2; 10 bases map to TRBD2. The length of the CDR3 is 19 residues. Per the germline V gene, CDR1 is SGHAT and CDR2 is FQDESV (reference sequence). Trimming removed 5 bases from V and 1 base from J; junction bases left unmatched: 13. CDR3 protein: CASSGRLAGAERNTGELFF. The CDR3 DNA sequence: TGTGCCAGCAGCGGGAGACTAGCGGGCGCCGAACGGAACACCGGGGAGCTGTTTTTT.

This clonotype was seen only once. V and J are TRBV6-6 and TRBJ2-7; D call uncertain. CDR3 length equals 13 residues. Germline V gene data show CDR1 as MNHNY and CDR2 as SVGAGI (reference sequence). The germline V and J ends were trimmed by 0 bases and 4 bases, with 7 bases remaining between them. Here the CDR3 reads CASSYSPRYEQYV. CDR3 nucleotides: TGTGCCAGCAGTTACTCCCCCCGATACGAGCAGTACGTC.

The V and J genes are TRBV24-1 and TRBJ2-1; no clear D gene. The germline V gene encodes CDR1 KGHDR and CDR2 SFDVKD. The CDR3 covers 13 residues. Deletions cut 4 bases from V and 9 bases from J, with 12 bases between. The DNA of the CDR3 is TGTGCCACCAGTGAGCCGCCATTGGGTGAGCAGTTCTTC. Amino acids: CATSEPPLGEQFF.